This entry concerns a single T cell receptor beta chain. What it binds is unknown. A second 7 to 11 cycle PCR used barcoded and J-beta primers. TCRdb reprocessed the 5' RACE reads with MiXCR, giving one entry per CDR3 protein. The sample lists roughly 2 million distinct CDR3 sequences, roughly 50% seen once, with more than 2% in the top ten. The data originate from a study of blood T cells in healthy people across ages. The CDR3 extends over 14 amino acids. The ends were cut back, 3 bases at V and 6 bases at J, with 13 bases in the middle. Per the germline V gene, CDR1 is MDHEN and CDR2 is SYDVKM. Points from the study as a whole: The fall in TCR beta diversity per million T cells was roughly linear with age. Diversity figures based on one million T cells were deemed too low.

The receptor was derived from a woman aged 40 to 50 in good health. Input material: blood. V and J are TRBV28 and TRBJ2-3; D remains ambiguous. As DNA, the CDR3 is TGTGCCAGCAGTTTTTCCCCTAGTTGGGATACGCAGTATTTT. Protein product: CASSFSPSWDTQYF.